The 6 T cell receptor beta chains presented below share a single source sample, sequenced in a study of shared clonotypes between healthy human individuals. Libraries were prepared by immunoSEQ multiplex PCR; TCRdb keeps only in-frame clonotypes and omits some of them. The sample holds 1 million to 1.2 million clones, about 72% seen once. Sequencing was carried out using memory CD4+ T cells from PBMCs. Subset here: CD45RA-negative fraction. The origin of the receptors is a man aged 18 to 35 in good health. Some clones in this sample may be carry-over from other donors' samples.

This clone appeared many times. Different DNA sequences within this sample yield the same CDR3. The chain uses TRBV5-4 and TRBJ1-2; TRBD1 matches 9 bases. With V trimmed by 4 bases and J by 2 bases, 3 bases remained unmatched. Germline CDR1 and CDR2: SGHNT and YYREEE (reference sequence). The CDR3 consists of 14 residues. The CDR3 reads CASSLDRGNYGYTF. As DNA, the CDR3 is TGTGCCAGCAGCCTAGACAGGGGGAACTATGGCTACACCTTC. The variable domain in full, with the rest retrieved from reference TRBV5-4 and TRBJ1-2, is ETGVTQSPTHLIKTRGQQVTLRCSSQSGHNTVSWYQQALGQGPQFIFQYYREEENGRGNFPPRFSGLQFPNYSSELNVNALELDDSALYLCASSLDRGNYGYTFGSGTRLTVV.

This clone was found once. The chain links TRBV5-3 to TRBJ1-1; no definite D call. TRBV5-3 is known as an ORF, though its function is uncertain. V was pared by 8 bases and J by 2 bases, with 13 bases between. The CDR3 totals 13 residues. The CDR3 sequence: CASSPRSNTEAFF. In nucleotides, the CDR3 is TGTGCCAGCAGCCCACGATCCAACACTGAAGCTTTCTTT.

This clone has a single count. This rearrangement joins TRBV18 to TRBJ1-1; D gene unclear. Germline CDR1 KGHSH, CDR2 LQKENI. V was pared by 3 bases and J by 3 bases, with 17 bases between. There are 16 residues in the CDR3. Written as DNA, the CDR3 is TGTGCCAGCTCACCGTTTGACATAAACTTGGACACTGAAGCTTTCTTT. Translating gives CASSPFDINLDTEAFF.

The J gene is TRBJ2-7, the V gene TRBV7-2; unclear D gene. Germline lookup yields CDR1 SGHTA and CDR2 FQGNSA. The CDR3 extends over 14 amino acids. The V gene lost 3 bases and the J gene lost 3 bases, with 12 bases spanning the gap. Here the CDR3 reads CASSFTPSRYEQYF. The CDR3 bases are TGTGCCAGCAGCTTCACCCCGTCGCGCTACGAGCAGTACTTC.

This chain joins TRBV9 and TRBJ2-3; D ambiguous. The CDR3 totals 12 residues. V lost 2 bases to trimming and J lost 3 bases, with 4 bases between them. CDR1 SGDLS and CDR2 YYNGEE come from the germline V gene. CDR3 residues: CASSVRTDTQYF. The CDR3 coding sequence is TGTGCCAGCAGCGTCAGAACAGATACGCAGTATTTT.

V usage is TRBV4-3 and J usage is TRBJ2-3, with 9 bases matching TRBD1. Trimming cost V 4 bases and J 5 bases; bases outside gene matches: 7. Germline V gives CDR1 LGHNA, CDR2 YSLEER. The CDR3 is 15 amino acids. The CDR3 DNA reads TGCGCCAGCAGCCCCCGGGACAGGGTCGGAGATACGCAGTATTTT. Its protein product is CASSPRDRVGDTQYF.